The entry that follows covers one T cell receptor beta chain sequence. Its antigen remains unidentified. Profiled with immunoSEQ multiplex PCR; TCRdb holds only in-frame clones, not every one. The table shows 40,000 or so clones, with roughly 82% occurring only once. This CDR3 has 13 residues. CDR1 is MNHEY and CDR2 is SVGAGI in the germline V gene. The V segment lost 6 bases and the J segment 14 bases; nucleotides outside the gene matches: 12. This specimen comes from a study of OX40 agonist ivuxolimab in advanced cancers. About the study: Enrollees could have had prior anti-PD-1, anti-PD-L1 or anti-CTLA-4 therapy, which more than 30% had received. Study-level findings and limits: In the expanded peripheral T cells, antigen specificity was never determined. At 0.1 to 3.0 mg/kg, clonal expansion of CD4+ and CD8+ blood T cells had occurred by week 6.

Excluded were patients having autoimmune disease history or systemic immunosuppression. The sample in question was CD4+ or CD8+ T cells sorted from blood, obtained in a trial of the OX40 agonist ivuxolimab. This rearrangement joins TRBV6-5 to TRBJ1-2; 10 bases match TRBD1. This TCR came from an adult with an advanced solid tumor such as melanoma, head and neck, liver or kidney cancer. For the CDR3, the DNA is TGTGCCAGCAGGAGACAGGGGGCGGAAAGCGGGACCTTC. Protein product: CASRRQGAESGTF.